Listed below are T cell receptor beta chains from one sample, sequenced in a study of cytomegalovirus exposure and HLA in healthy donors. Using immunoSEQ multiplex PCR, the repertoire was profiled, and TCRdb retains in-frame clones only, with some absent. The repertoire holds over 150,000 clones, with approximately 75% as singletons. Sequencing used PBMCs. Every receptor here comes from a woman between 18 and 30 years old in good health and CMV-seronegative. Both conserved end residues are part of each CDR3. D genes are given only for firm matches. Size is stated for part of the rows, as once, few or many counts, or as a class when the clone is expanded.

TRBV18	TRBJ2-5	.	.	TGTGCCAGCTCGCAGGAGGGGGAGACCCAGTACTTC	CASSQEGETQYF
TRBV11-2	TRBJ2-1	.	TRBD1	TGTGCCAGCAGCCCCTTCGGGACAGGGATTGGCAATGAGCAGTTCTTC	CASSPFGTGIGNEQFF
TRBV11-2	TRBJ1-2	.	.	TGTGCCAGCAGCTTAGATTCCCTAGGGGTTTCAGACTATGGCTACACCTTC	CASSLDSLGVSDYGYTF
TRBV27	TRBJ2-5	.	.	TGTGCCACACGGTTCCGGGACACCCAAGAGACCCAGTACTTC	CATRFRDTQETQYF
TRBV7-8	TRBJ2-5	.	.	TGTGCCAGCAGCTATAGGGAGTACCAAGAGACCCAGTACTTC	CASSYREYQETQYF
TRBV5-1	TRBJ2-3	.	TRBD1	TGCGCCAGCTCGGGACAGGGGGCTACAGATACGCAGTATTTT	CASSGQGATDTQYF
TRBV7-8	TRBJ2-3	.	.	TGTGCCAGCAGCCCGAGCGGCATGGGGACAGATACGCAGTATTTT	CASSPSGMGTDTQYF
TRBV9	TRBJ2-5	few	.	TGTGCCAGCAGCGTAGGTCTGGGCAGGGAAGAGACCCAGTACTTC	CASSVGLGREETQYF
TRBV29-1	TRBJ1-2	few	TRBD1	TGCAGCGCCAGACAGGGGATATATGGCTACACCTTC	CSARQGIYGYTF
TRBV18	TRBJ1-2	.	TRBD1	TGTGCCAGCTCGATCAGGGGGCGAAGAGACTATGGCTACACCTTC	CASSIRGRRDYGYTF
TRBV2	TRBJ1-1	.	TRBD1	TGTGCCTGCAGTGAAGAGACAGGGGGCCGGACTGAAGCTTTCTTT	CACSEETGGRTEAFF
TRBV2	TRBJ2-1	.	.	TGTGCCAGCAGTGAGCAGTTGAGCAGGAAGCCTAACCCGCGCTACAATGAGCAGTTCTTC	CASSEQLSRKPNPRYNEQFF
TRBV18	TRBJ1-2	.	.	TGTGCCAGCTCACCACCGTCAGGGATTGGCTACACCTTC	CASSPPSGIGYTF
TRBV7-8	TRBJ2-6	.	.	TGTGCCAGCAGATCTTCTGGGGCCAACGTCCTGACTTTC	CASRSSGANVLTF
TRBV9	TRBJ2-5	.	TRBD1	TGTGCCAGCAGCGTAGAAGAGGGGGCGGGAGAGACCCAGTACTTC	CASSVEEGAGETQYF
TRBV4-1	TRBJ1-5	.	.	TGCGCCAGCAGCCAAGATCCGGTTTTTCCAGGATATCAGCCCCAGCATTTT	CASSQDPVFPGYQPQHF
TRBV28	TRBJ1-5	once	TRBD1	TGTGCCAGCGCCGCAGGGGGGCATCAGCCCCAGCATTTT	CASAAGGHQPQHF
TRBV2	TRBJ2-7	.	.	TGTGCCGGCAGTGAAGCTAACCTCGGTAGCTCGTCCGAGCAGTACTTC	CAGSEANLGSSSEQYF
TRBV28	TRBJ1-5	.	.	TGTGCCAGCAGACCTAACAATCAGCCCCAGCATTTT	CASRPNNQPQHF
TRBV18	TRBJ1-3	.	.	TGTGCCAGCTCACCGTCTTCGGGCGGGAACACCATATATTTT	CASSPSSGGNTIYF
TRBV6-5	TRBJ2-7	once	TRBD2	TGTGCCAGCAGTTACGCAGCGGGGGGCTCCTACGAGCAGTACTTC	CASSYAAGGSYEQYF
TRBV7-8	TRBJ1-1	few	TRBD1	TGTGCCAGCAGCTACAGACAGGGGCGCCCTGAAGCTTTCTTT	CASSYRQGRPEAFF
TRBV27	TRBJ2-7	.	.	TGTGCCAGCAGTCTACAACAGGGCCTCGAGCAGTACTTC	CASSLQQGLEQYF
TRBV7-3	TRBJ2-2	.	.	TGTGCCAGCAGCTTAGGGGGGACGACCGGGGAGCTGTTTTTT	CASSLGGTTGELFF
TRBV7-9	TRBJ1-5	.	TRBD1	TGTTCCAGCAGCTTGGACAGGGGATATAGCAATCAGCCCCAGCATTTT	CSSSLDRGYSNQPQHF